Below, 30 T cell receptor beta chains from the same sample are listed, as sequenced in a study of shared T cell receptors in the human thymus. Data came from immunoSEQ multiplex PCR; TCRdb stores just in-frame clones and leaves some out. The sample includes approximately 580,000 clones, around 78% of them seen just once. These same data were also listed under a study on human thymus T cells.

The sequencing sample was made of thymocytes. These receptors all stem from a boy in the first two years of life with a congenital heart defect.

This clone was seen a handful of times. The chain links TRBV2 to TRBJ2-7, with 12 bases lining up with TRBD1. J gave up 2 bases and V 5 bases, and 7 bases lay outside the gene matches. This CDR3 spans 16 amino acids. Germline V gene data show CDR1 as SNHLY and CDR2 as FYNNEI. The CDR3 bases are TGTGCCAGCAGTCCCCTCGGGACAGGGGGCGCCTACGAGCAGTACTTC. Translated, it gives CASSPLGTGGAYEQYF. Looking up the rest from reference TRBV2 and TRBJ2-7 gives the full variable domain: EPEVTQTPSHQVTQMGQEVILRCVPISNHLYFYWYRQILGQKVEFLVSFYNNEISEKSEIFDDQFSVERPDGSNFTLKIRSTKLEDSAMYFCASSPLGTGGAYEQYFGPGTRLTVT.

The genes are TRBV10-3 and TRBJ1-1; no clear D. The CDR3 runs to 17 residues. V was cut by 6 bases and J by 3 bases, with 23 bases left in between. Looked up from germline, CDR1 is ENHRY and CDR2 is SYGVKD. As DNA, the CDR3 is TGTGCCATCAGACCCCTCCCGGACGGGGAATCGGACACTGAAGCTTTCTTT. This codes for CAIRPLPDGESDTEAFF.

The chain is built from TRBV7-9 and TRBJ2-6; no clear D gene. Deletions cut 5 bases from V and 9 bases from J, with 17 bases between. This CDR3 has 15 amino acids. Germline loops: CDR1 SEHNR, CDR2 FQNEAQ (reference sequence). The CDR3 loop is CASSQRSLVGNVLTF. In DNA, the CDR3 is TGTGCCAGCAGCCAGAGGAGTCTTGTGGGCAACGTCCTGACTTTC. The entire variable domain, with the rest obtained from reference TRBV7-9 and TRBJ2-6, is as follows: DTGVSQNPRHKITKRGQNVTFRCDPISEHNRLYWYRQTLGQGPEFLTYFQNEAQLEKSRLLSDRFSAERPKGSFSTLEIQRTEQGDSAMYLCASSQRSLVGNVLTFGAGSRLTVL.

This chain connects TRBV9 to TRBJ2-5, with D possibly matching TRBD1 (6 bases). The CDR3 is 15 residues long. Germline V CDR1 and CDR2: SGDLS, YYNGEE. Trimming took off 3 bases at V and 2 bases at J, with 14 bases between the two ends. This CDR3 is CASSARTAHQETQYF. The CDR3 bases are TGTGCCAGCAGCGCGAGGACAGCTCATCAAGAGACCCAGTACTTC.

The genes are TRBV6-4 and TRBJ1-2; TRBD1 aligns across 11 bases. The J segment lost 4 bases and the V segment lost 4 bases, leaving 11 bases of the junction unmatched. CDR1 and CDR2 from the germline V gene are MRHNA and SNTAGT. There are 17 residues in the CDR3. The CDR3 sequence is CASSAYAPGQGGYGYTF. CDR3 DNA sequence: TGTGCCAGCAGTGCGTATGCCCCGGGACAGGGGGGCTATGGCTACACCTTC.

This clone showed up just once. The V call is TRBV11-1, the J call TRBJ2-5; maybe TRBD2 (5 bases). This CDR3 region has 14 residues. From germline, CDR1 is SGHAT and CDR2 FQDESV (reference sequence). The ends were cut back, 5 bases at V and 2 bases at J, with 12 bases in the middle. The CDR3 loop is CASSPGREQETQYF. The DNA of the CDR3 is TGTGCCAGCAGCCCCGGACGGGAACAAGAGACCCAGTACTTC.

The chain links TRBV5-8 to TRBJ2-2; 9 nucleotides align to TRBD2. Germline lookup yields CDR1 SGHTS and CDR2 YDEGEE. The CDR3 contains 14 residues. J lost 6 bases, V lost 4 bases, and 4 bases had no gene match. CDR3 amino acids: CASSIGLASGELFF. The CDR3 DNA is TGTGCCAGCAGCATCGGACTAGCGTCCGGGGAGCTGTTTTTT.

This clone came up a few times. The rearrangement links TRBV18 to TRBJ2-1; TRBD2 matches at 7 bases. V shed 3 bases and J 9 bases; nucleotides not matched to a gene: 14. The CDR3 extends over 16 amino acids. Germline V gene sequence: CDR1 KGHSH, CDR2 LQKENI. The CDR3 reads CASSPYGGGRRSEQFF. In DNA, the CDR3 is TGTGCCAGCTCACCGTACGGGGGAGGGCGCAGGAGTGAGCAGTTCTTC.

The gene calls are TRBV30 and TRBJ1-3; 10 bases fit TRBD1. CDR1 GTSNPN and CDR2 SVGIG come from the germline V gene (reference sequence). This CDR3 comprises 15 residues. The V gene end was trimmed by 4 bases and the J gene end by 11 bases; junction bases not matched to a gene: 14. The CDR3 protein is CAWTTPRGQGFAIYF. In nucleotides, the CDR3 is TGTGCCTGGACAACCCCTAGGGGACAGGGGTTCGCCATATATTTT. Combining the CDR3 with reference TRBV30 and TRBJ1-3 gives the whole variable domain SQTIHQWPATLVQPVGSPLSLECTVEGTSNPNLYWYRQAAGRGLQLLFYSVGIGQISSEVPQNLSASRPQDRQFILSSKKLLLSDSGFYLCAWTTPRGQGFAIYFGEGSWLTVV.

This clone was detected only a few times. J is TRBJ1-2 and V is TRBV9; no reliable D call. V lost 4 bases and J 4 bases, leaving 14 bases between the germline ends. The CDR3 sequence is 14 residues long. Germline loops: CDR1 SGDLS, CDR2 YYNGEE. This CDR3 reads CASSLAGSAYGYTF. CDR3 nucleotides: TGTGCCAGCAGCCTCGCCGGGTCGGCCTATGGCTACACCTTC.

For the CDR3, the DNA is TGCAGCGTTGAATCGACGGAGTTCTATGGCTACACCTTC. It yields the protein CSVESTEFYGYTF. The chain carries TRBV29-1 and TRBJ1-2; D gene unclear. Trimming took off 2 bases at V and 4 bases at J, with 11 bases between the two ends. The V gene's germline CDR1 is SQVTM and CDR2 ANQGSEA. The CDR3 totals 13 residues.

This chain joins TRBV15 and TRBJ1-2; a possible D gene is TRBD1 (5 bases). The CDR3 has 15 amino acids. Per the germline V gene, CDR1 is LNHNV and CDR2 is YYDKDF (reference sequence). V dropped 5 bases and J dropped 5 bases, with 18 bases sitting between them. The CDR3 here is CATSQDMAGFYGYTF. CDR3 sequence (DNA): TGTGCCACCAGCCAGGACATGGCCGGGTTTTATGGCTACACCTTC. Full variable domain (remainder filled in from reference TRBV15 and TRBJ1-2): DAMVIQNPRYQVTQFGKPVTLSCSQTLNHNVMYWYQQKSSQAPKLLFHYYDKDFNNEADTPDNFQSRRPNTSFCFLDIRSPGLGDTAMYLCATSQDMAGFYGYTFGSGTRLTVV.

This chain uses TRBV4-1 with TRBJ2-5, with TRBD1 identical over 9 bases. The CDR3 has 13 amino acids. Trimming at V came to 6 bases and at J to 5 bases, leaving 4 bases not matched to a gene. Germline V CDR1 and CDR2: MGHRA, YSYEKL. CDR3 in amino acids: CASRNRGRETQYF. CDR3 sequence (DNA): TGCGCCAGCAGAAACAGGGGGCGGGAGACCCAGTACTTC.

The chain recombines TRBV12-5 with TRBJ1-2; 9 bases are shared with TRBD1. Germline V CDR1 and CDR2: LGHNT, FRNRAP. CDR3 size: 14 residues. J gave up 8 bases and V 3 bases, and 7 bases lay outside the gene matches. The CDR3 DNA is TGTGCTAGTGGTTTAGCCGGGACAGGGAGCGGCTACACCTTC. Its protein product is CASGLAGTGSGYTF.

The rearrangement links TRBV27 to TRBJ2-1; D not certain. Germline V CDR1 and CDR2: MNHEY, SMNVEV (reference sequence). The CDR3 length is 15 residues. Trimming removed 0 bases from V and 0 bases from J, with 6 bases in between. The CDR3 DNA sequence: TGTGCCAGCAGTTTATCGCGGATCTCCTACAATGAGCAGTTCTTC. It is translated as CASSLSRISYNEQFF.

The chain combines TRBV30 with TRBJ1-4, with 8 bases aligning to TRBD1. This CDR3 spans 13 amino acids. V lost 1 base, J lost 8 bases, and 3 bases stayed unmatched. Germline assignment: CDR1 GTSNPN and CDR2 SVGIG (reference sequence). CDR3 amino acids: CAWSAGGREKLFF. CDR3 nucleotide sequence: TGTGCCTGGAGTGCAGGGGGCAGGGAAAAACTGTTTTTT.

This chain links TRBV4-3 with TRBJ1-4, with D perhaps TRBD1 (6 bases). The V gene's germline CDR1 is LGHNA and CDR2 YSLEER. The V and J ends lost 0 bases and 10 bases respectively, with 12 bases between them. This CDR3 region has 14 residues. This chain's CDR3 is CASSQDSVGGKLFF. The CDR3 bases are TGCGCCAGCAGCCAAGATTCTGTAGGGGGAAAACTGTTTTTT.

This clone turned up a few times. This chain connects TRBV5-1 to TRBJ2-3; TRBD2 agrees at 7 bases. The V and J ends lost 0 bases and 5 bases, in that order; junction bases with no gene match: 12. CDR3 length: 17 residues. Germline V gene data show CDR1 as SGHRS and CDR2 as YFSETQ. CDR3 sequence: CASSLDLLAGVKDTQYF. DNA of the CDR3: TGCGCCAGCAGCTTGGACCTACTTGCGGGAGTGAAAGATACGCAGTATTTT.

This chain joins TRBV6-5 and TRBJ1-1; 8 bases agree with TRBD1. Germline V CDR1 and CDR2: MNHEY, SVGAGI. V lost 5 bases to trimming and J lost 5 bases; unmatched junction nucleotides: 7. The CDR3 is 14 residues long. Written as DNA, the CDR3 is TGTGCCAGCAGTACGGACAGGGAGGGGACTGAAGCTTTCTTT. Translated: CASSTDREGTEAFF.

The CDR3 coding sequence is TGCGCCAGCAGCCCGGGGCTAGCGGGTCCGGGGAGAGAAGAGACCCAGTACTTC. Protein sequence: CASSPGLAGPGREETQYF. This chain uses TRBV4-3 with TRBJ2-5, with TRBD2 matching 8 bases. The CDR3 covers 18 residues. Germline loops: CDR1 LGHNA, CDR2 YSLEER. J gave up 3 bases and V 4 bases, and 16 bases lay outside the gene matches.

The chain carries TRBV27 and TRBJ2-7; TRBD2 agrees at 11 bases. Per germline, CDR1 MNHEY and CDR2 SMNVEV (reference sequence). CDR3 length: 15 amino acids. V lost 5 bases to trimming and J lost 4 bases; unmatched junction nucleotides: 7. For the CDR3, the DNA is TGTGCCAGCAGTCCGCTAGCGGGAGGAGGGTACGAGCAGTACTTC. This encodes CASSPLAGGGYEQYF.

This chain connects TRBV15 to TRBJ2-7, with TRBD2 matching over 9 bases. Germline CDR1 reads LNHNV; CDR2 reads YYDKDF (reference sequence). The CDR3 covers 17 residues. Trimming at V came to 1 base and at J to 5 bases, leaving 12 bases not matched to a gene. The CDR3 nucleotides read TGTGCCACCAGCAGAGTCCAGGCGGGAGGGGTCGCCGACGAGCAGTACTTC. Its translation is CATSRVQAGGVADEQYF.

This chain uses TRBV6-6 with TRBJ1-2, with 9 bases that match TRBD1. CDR1 MNHNY and CDR2 SVGAGI come from the germline V gene (reference sequence). This CDR3 is built from 14 residues. With V trimmed by 6 bases and J by 8 bases, 10 bases remained unmatched. In nucleotides, the CDR3 is TGTGCCAGCAGACTAACGGGACAGGGTAAAGGCTACACCTTC. Translating gives CASRLTGQGKGYTF.

The chain combines TRBV13 with TRBJ2-3, with D uncertain. Germline V CDR1 and CDR2: PRHDT, FYEKMQ (reference sequence). The length of the CDR3 is 17 residues. V lost 0 bases to trimming and J lost 0 bases, with 13 bases between them. The CDR3 sequence is CASSLGVDSRSTDTQYF. CDR3 DNA sequence: TGTGCCAGCAGCTTAGGGGTCGATAGCCGAAGCACAGATACGCAGTATTTT.

The V call is TRBV11-3, the J call TRBJ2-5, with D perhaps TRBD2 (6 bases). Deletions cut 8 bases from V and 5 bases from J, with 12 bases between. The germline V gene has CDR1 SGHNT and CDR2 YENEEA. This CDR3 is 12 amino acids long. The CDR3 reads CASSRGEETQYF. The CDR3, as DNA: TGTGCCAGCTCGCGGGGAGAGGAGACCCAGTACTTC. The full variable domain, with the rest looked up from reference TRBV11-3 and TRBJ2-5, is EAGVVQSPRYKIIEKKQPVAFWCNPISGHNTLYWYLQNLGQGPELLIRYENEEAVDDSQLPKDRFSAERLKGVDSTLKIQPAELGDSAVYLCASSRGEETQYFGPGTRLLVL.

This rearrangement joins TRBV4-2 to TRBJ1-2; 8 bases are a match to TRBD1. V lost 4 bases to trimming and J lost 7 bases; unmatched junction nucleotides: 8. The CDR3 runs to 14 residues. Germline loops: CDR1 LGHNA, CDR2 YNFKEQ. The CDR3 spells CASSLPQGGGGYTF. Here the CDR3 DNA reads TGTGCCAGCAGCCTGCCACAGGGGGGGGGTGGCTACACCTTC.

This clone has just one count. This chain links TRBV4-1 with TRBJ2-7; 10 bases align to TRBD2. From germline, CDR1 is MGHRA and CDR2 YSYEKL. The CDR3 consists of 16 residues. Losses at the gene ends were 0 bases for V and 6 bases for J; bases not matched to a gene: 8. CDR3 protein: CASSQDSPSGSCEQYF. The CDR3 nucleotides are TGCGCCAGCAGCCAAGATAGCCCTAGCGGGAGTTGCGAGCAGTACTTC.

V usage is TRBV23-1 and J usage is TRBJ2-5, with D unresolved. TRBV23-1 counts as an open reading frame of uncertain function. The CDR3 is 17 amino acids. V lost 0 bases, J lost 4 bases, and 18 bases lay in between. CDR3 nucleotide sequence: TGCGCCAGCAGTCAATCCCCCCCCTGTCTCCACGGAGAGACCCAGTACTTC. Its translation is CASSQSPPCLHGETQYF.

The CDR3 nucleotides are TGCGCCAGCAGCTCGACAGGGGGCAACACTGAAGCTTTCTTT. Protein sequence: CASSSTGGNTEAFF. The chain recombines TRBV5-1 with TRBJ1-1; 10 nucleotides agree with TRBD1. This CDR3 spans 14 amino acids. The junction had 1 base not matched to a gene; V was cut back by 3 bases and J by 2 bases. Germline V gene data show CDR1 as SGHRS and CDR2 as YFSETQ.

The gene calls are TRBV29-1 and TRBJ2-5, with TRBD2 identical over 15 bases. The J segment lost 4 bases and the V segment lost 5 bases, leaving 5 bases of the junction unmatched. CDR3 length equals 15 residues. Germline CDR1 is SQVTM and CDR2 is ANQGSEA. The chain's CDR3 is CSVWTSGRARETQYF. The CDR3 DNA reads TGCAGCGTTTGGACTAGCGGGAGGGCCAGAGAGACCCAGTACTTC.